This record concerns one T cell receptor beta chain sequence. The target antigen is unknown. The data stem from a study of post-analysis software for immune sequencing data. General study results and limits: Versus controls, multiple sclerosis patients showed significantly lower diversity (normalized Chao1). Four or five TRBV segments occurring more often in patients than controls included TRBV5-6, TRBV5-1 and TRBV20-1.

Sequencing libraries made from TCR beta cDNA carried unique molecular identifiers. MiXCR was run by TCRdb on the PCR reads, yielding one entry per CDR3 protein. In the table there are 450,000 to 650,000 distinct CDR3 sequences, around 40% of which are singletons. The length of the CDR3 is 12 residues. V lost 4 bases to trimming and J lost 10 bases, with 16 bases between them. From germline, CDR1 is GTSNPN and CDR2 SVGIG (reference sequence). The chain employs TRBV30 and TRBJ1-2; D perhaps matches TRBD1 (6 bases). The sequenced sample consisted of blood. The receptor's source is a girl aged 10 to 17 with multiple sclerosis. CDR3 DNA sequence: TGTGCCTGGACGGTGGGGGCGGACGACTACACCTTC. Translating it yields CAWTVGADDYTF.